These 30 T cell receptor beta chains originate from one sample sequenced in a study of technical replicates of blood from a handful of donors. The protocol was immunoSEQ multiplex PCR, while the TCRdb copy is restricted to in-frame clones and leaves out a portion. The sample holds approximately 92,000 clones, 85% to 95% seen once. What was sequenced was T cells isolated from PBMCs. The receptors shown here come from a human donor in good health.

The chain is built from TRBV28 and TRBJ2-7; 10 bases are shared with TRBD2. The CDR3 loop spans 13 amino acids. Trimming cost V 11 bases and J 2 bases; bases outside gene matches: 6. Germline V CDR1 and CDR2: MDHEN, SYDVKM. The CDR3 here is CAVRTSGAYEQYF. CDR3 bases: TGTGCCGTTCGGACTAGCGGCGCCTACGAGCAGTACTTC.

CDR3 region: CASSARLAGGFFHEQFF. The CDR3 nucleotides are TGTGCCAGCAGCGCCCGACTAGCGGGAGGCTTCTTCCATGAGCAGTTCTTC. The chain has TRBV21-1 and TRBJ2-1; TRBD2, the table's D call, lacks a check against the DNA. TRBV21-1 is tagged as a pseudogene. This CDR3 has 17 residues.

The J gene is TRBJ2-6, the V gene TRBV6-1, with TRBD1 as a possible D gene (5 bases). Germline CDR1 reads MNHNS; CDR2 reads SASEGT. Trimming took 9 bases from V and 0 from J, leaving 12 bases between them. There are 15 residues in the CDR3. CDR3 in amino acids: CASCRDSSGANVLTF. The DNA of the CDR3 is TGTGCCAGTTGCCGCGACAGCTCTGGGGCCAACGTCCTGACTTTC.

This clone was counted only a few times. CDR3 sequence reads: CASSASAGNQPQHF. DNA of the CDR3: TGTGCCAGCAGTGCTTCGGCAGGGAATCAGCCCCAGCATTTT. The chain carries TRBV2 and TRBJ1-5, with a tentative D call TRBD1 (5 bases). Trimming shortened V by 4 bases and J by 4 bases, and 11 bases separated the two germline ends. The CDR3 runs to 14 residues. Germline assignment: CDR1 SNHLY and CDR2 FYNNEI.

On this clone itself: Additional DNA sequences in this sample encode the identical CDR3. The chain combines TRBV6-6 with TRBJ1-1, with TRBD1 matching over 10 bases. The length of the CDR3 is 14 residues. Germline CDR1 reads MNHNY; CDR2 reads SVGAGI (reference sequence). V dropped 3 bases and J dropped 3; count of bases not matched to a gene: 1. CDR3: CASSYGTGDTEAFF. CDR3 sequence (DNA): TGTGCCAGCAGTTATGGGACAGGGGACACTGAAGCTTTCTTT.

This rearrangement joins TRBV5-6 to TRBJ2-4, with D uncertain. Per the germline V gene, CDR1 is SGHDT and CDR2 is YYEEEE. The CDR3 length is 12 residues. Trimming left V 7 bases short and J 4 bases short, with 9 bases between. The CDR3 loop reads CASEKEKNIQYF. The CDR3 DNA is TGTGCCAGCGAGAAGGAGAAAAACATTCAGTACTTC.

This chain links TRBV18 with TRBJ1-5; D might be TRBD1 (5 bases). This CDR3 contains 14 residues. Between the trimmed V and J ends, which lost 3 bases and 1 base, there was a span of 7 bases. CDR1 and CDR2 (germline): KGHSH, LQKENI. CDR3 protein: CASSPGGSNQPQHF. In nucleotides, the CDR3 is TGTGCCAGCTCACCGGGGGGGAGCAATCAGCCCCAGCATTTT.

The chain recombines TRBV6-5 with TRBJ1-2; 8 nucleotides match TRBD1. The CDR3 loop spans 13 amino acids. Trimming removed 5 bases from V and 8 bases from J; junction bases left unmatched: 7. From germline, CDR1 is MNHEY and CDR2 SVGAGI. The CDR3 nucleotides read TGTGCCAGCAGTGCAGGGGGCGCTTTCGGCTACACCTTC. Encoded protein: CASSAGGAFGYTF.

The chain combines TRBV29-1 with TRBJ1-2, with D perhaps matching TRBD1 (6 bases). Per the germline V gene, CDR1 is SQVTM and CDR2 is ANQGSEA. This CDR3 has 10 amino acids. V was pared by 7 bases and J by 8 bases, with 11 bases between. The DNA for the CDR3 is TGCAGCGCTACAGGGAACGGCTACACCTTC. Translated: CSATGNGYTF.

The rearrangement joins TRBV11-2 to TRBJ2-1; 9 positions agree with TRBD2. Germline lookup yields CDR1 SGHAT and CDR2 FQNNGV. The CDR3 totals 14 residues. After removal of 5 bases from V and 2 bases from J, the junction contained 1 base not matched to a gene. The CDR3 coding sequence is TGTGCCAGCAGCCCTAGCGGGGCCTACAATGAGCAGTTCTTC. This encodes CASSPSGAYNEQFF.

The chain links TRBV12-5 to TRBJ2-3; TRBD1 matches 7 bases. The trim removed 5 bases at V and 0 bases at J, leaving 5 bases unmatched. Germline V lookup: CDR1 LGHNT, CDR2 FRNRAP. The CDR3 is 15 amino acids. The CDR3 DNA follows: TGTGCTAGTGGTCGCGGACAGGAGAGCACAGATACGCAGTATTTT. It yields the protein CASGRGQESTDTQYF. The variable domain in full, completed from reference TRBV12-5 and TRBJ2-3, reads DARVTQTPRHKVTEMGQEVTMRCQPILGHNTVFWYRQTMMQGLELLAYFRNRAPLDDSGMPKDRFSAEMPDATLATLKIQPSEPRDSAVYFCASGRGQESTDTQYFGPGTRLTVL.

The CDR3 sequence: CASSLAGGPYNEQFF. Here the CDR3 DNA reads TGTGCCAGCTCTCTAGCGGGAGGACCCTACAATGAGCAGTTCTTC. The chain is built from TRBV27 and TRBJ2-1; TRBD2 matches 11 bases. This CDR3 has 15 residues. In germline, CDR1 is MNHEY, CDR2 SMNVEV (reference sequence). J gave up 2 bases and V 8 bases, and 5 bases lay outside the gene matches.

V is TRBV7-3 and J is TRBJ2-3; D might be TRBD2 (6 bases). V was pared by 2 bases and J by 0 bases, with 12 bases between. Germline CDR1 and CDR2: SGHTA and FQGTGA. The CDR3 runs to 16 residues. This CDR3 is CASSLAGTFSTDTQYF. The CDR3 DNA reads TGTGCCAGCAGCTTAGCGGGGACCTTTAGCACAGATACGCAGTATTTT.

The chain links TRBV30 to TRBJ2-5, with D maybe TRBD1 (5 bases). CDR3 length equals 15 residues. CDR1 GTSNPN and CDR2 SVGIG come from the germline V gene (reference sequence). Trimming removed 2 bases from V and 5 bases from J, with 18 bases in between. The CDR3 bases are TGTGCCTGGAGTACCCCACAGGTGTACTTTGAGACCCAGTACTTC. Its protein product is CAWSTPQVYFETQYF.

The chain employs TRBV5-1 and TRBJ2-2; perhaps TRBD2 as D (6 bases). The germline CDR1 and CDR2 sequences are SGHRS and YFSETQ. This CDR3 has 14 amino acids. Trimming stripped 3 bases from V and 6 bases from J, with 12 bases between. The CDR3: CASSSTTSPGELFF. Written as DNA, the CDR3 is TGCGCCAGCAGCTCCACGACTAGTCCCGGGGAGCTGTTTTTT. Full variable domain (rest looked up from reference TRBV5-1 and TRBJ2-2): KAGVTQTPRYLIKTRGQQVTLSCSPISGHRSVSWYQQTPGQGLQFLFEYFSETQRNKGNFPGRFSGRQFSNSRSEMNVSTLELGDSALYLCASSSTTSPGELFFGEGSRLTVL.

The chain carries TRBV5-4 and TRBJ1-1; no reliable D call. V was clipped by 1 base and J by 4 bases, with 11 bases between them. Looked up from germline, CDR1 is SGHNT and CDR2 is YYREEE (reference sequence). The CDR3 contains 14 residues. The CDR3: CASSLISLGTEAFF. The CDR3 bases are TGTGCCAGCAGCTTGATTTCCCTCGGCACTGAAGCTTTCTTT.

This sequence joins TRBV7-8 and TRBJ2-7; weak D call: TRBD2 (5 bases). Germline assignment: CDR1 SGHVS and CDR2 FQNEAQ. The CDR3 totals 15 residues. V was pared by 5 bases and J by 2 bases, with 16 bases between. In nucleotides, the CDR3 is TGTGCCAGCAGCCCTACTCGGACTTTAACCTACGAGCAGTACTTC. Amino acids: CASSPTRTLTYEQYF.

The gene calls are TRBV7-8 and TRBJ2-7; D may be TRBD1 (5 bases). This CDR3 spans 14 amino acids. Trimming pared 3 bases from V and 4 bases from J, leaving 13 bases between. Germline V CDR1 and CDR2: SGHVS, FQNEAQ. This CDR3 reads CASSLTVPYYEQYF. The DNA of the CDR3 is TGTGCCAGCAGCTTGACAGTACCCTATTACGAGCAGTACTTC.

The CDR3 reads CASSLSLVATGRVNEQFF. The CDR3 DNA sequence: TGTGCCAGCAGTTTATCGCTGGTAGCTACAGGGAGGGTAAATGAGCAGTTCTTC. The chain has TRBV27 and TRBJ2-1, with a possible D match to TRBD2 (7 bases). V was cut by 0 bases and J by 7 bases, with 22 bases left in between. Looked up from germline, CDR1 is MNHEY and CDR2 is SMNVEV (reference sequence). The CDR3 is made up of 18 amino acids.

This clone was picked up one time. V and J are TRBV5-4 and TRBJ2-3, with D perhaps TRBD2 (6 bases). This CDR3 spans 16 amino acids. The germline V gene has CDR1 SGHNT and CDR2 YYREEE (reference sequence). The V and J ends lost 6 bases and 5 bases respectively, with 22 bases between them. The CDR3 loop reads CASTLPRGRRGDTQYF. CDR3 DNA sequence: TGTGCCAGCACCCTCCCCCGAGGGAGGAGAGGAGATACGCAGTATTTT. The variable domain in full, with the rest retrieved from reference TRBV5-4 and TRBJ2-3, is ETGVTQSPTHLIKTRGQQVTLRCSSQSGHNTVSWYQQALGQGPQFIFQYYREEENGRGNFPPRFSGLQFPNYSSELNVNALELDDSALYLCASTLPRGRRGDTQYFGPGTRLTVL.

The CDR3 region has the DNA TGCAGCGCTGAGACAGGGGAAGACTACGAGCAGTACTTC. It is translated as CSAETGEDYEQYF. The V call is TRBV29-1, the J call TRBJ2-7; 8 nucleotides line up with TRBD1. Germline V gene data show CDR1 as SQVTM and CDR2 as ANQGSEA. V was clipped by 7 bases and J by 3 bases; unmatched bases: 8. The length of the CDR3 is 13 residues.

The chain joins TRBV28 to TRBJ2-7; 7 nucleotides match TRBD1. The CDR3 is 18 residues long. Germline trimming cut 8 bases from V and 4 bases from J; bases unmatched to any gene: 23. Germline V gives CDR1 MDHEN, CDR2 SYDVKM. The CDR3 region has the DNA TGTGCCAGCGGGAAGCCCGGGACAGCCATGCACTTGAGATACGAGCAGTACTTC. It encodes CASGKPGTAMHLRYEQYF.

V and J are TRBV4-2 and TRBJ2-7; D uncertain. The CDR3 contains 13 residues. Germline loops: CDR1 LGHNA, CDR2 YNFKEQ. V gave up 4 bases and J gave up 2 bases, with 9 bases separating them. The CDR3 sequence: CASSPEHTYEQYF. As DNA, the CDR3 is TGTGCCAGCAGCCCTGAACATACCTACGAGCAGTACTTC.

The DNA for the CDR3 is TGTGCCAGCAGCTTGAGCGGCCCTAGCACAGATACGCAGTATTTT. Amino acid sequence: CASSLSGPSTDTQYF. The gene calls are TRBV5-6 and TRBJ2-3; a weak D match, TRBD2 (5 bases). V was shortened by 1 base and J by 0 bases, with 9 bases between the two germline ends. The germline gives CDR1 SGHDT, CDR2 YYEEEE. The CDR3 spans 15 residues.

This clone has only a few counts. This chain connects TRBV27 to TRBJ1-5; D possibly corresponds to TRBD1 (5 bases). Germline V gene sequence: CDR1 MNHEY, CDR2 SMNVEV (reference sequence). V was trimmed by 3 bases and J by 6 bases, leaving 12 bases between them. The length of the CDR3 is 14 residues. Here the CDR3 reads CASSFEQGFQPQHF. Written as DNA, the CDR3 is TGTGCCAGCAGTTTTGAGCAGGGATTTCAGCCCCAGCATTTT.

The chain is built from TRBV5-4 and TRBJ1-1; D uncertain. The germline V and J ends were trimmed by 2 bases and 0 bases, with 20 bases remaining between them. The CDR3 contains 18 residues. Germline values: CDR1 SGHNT, CDR2 YYREEE (reference sequence). The CDR3 protein is CASSFIRNRQLMNTEAFF. For the CDR3, the DNA is TGTGCCAGCAGCTTTATCAGGAATCGGCAGCTCATGAACACTGAAGCTTTCTTT.

V gene TRBV4-1 combines with J gene TRBJ2-7, with 7 bases aligning to TRBD2. The CDR3 runs to 14 residues. The germline CDR1 and CDR2 sequences are MGHRA and YSYEKL. V dropped 0 bases and J dropped 4; count of bases not matched to a gene: 3. Written as DNA, the CDR3 is TGCGCCAGCAGCCAAGAAAGCGGGGCTTACGAGCAGTACTTC. Protein: CASSQESGAYEQYF.

The chain recombines TRBV7-9 with TRBJ1-2; D gene ambiguous. The germline CDR1 and CDR2 sequences are SEHNR and FQNEAQ (reference sequence). The CDR3 is 14 residues long. Trimming took off 0 bases at V and 0 bases at J, with 5 bases between the two ends. As DNA, the CDR3 is TGTGCCAGCAGCTTAGCTTCAGCTAACTATGGCTACACCTTC. Its translation is CASSLASANYGYTF. Using reference TRBV7-9 and TRBJ1-2 for the parts outside the CDR3, the full variable domain is DTGVSQNPRHKITKRGQNVTFRCDPISEHNRLYWYRQTLGQGPEFLTYFQNEAQLEKSRLLSDRFSAERPKGSFSTLEIQRTEQGDSAMYLCASSLASANYGYTFGSGTRLTVV.

The V gene is TRBV5-1, the J gene TRBJ2-1; 8 positions match TRBD2. Germline CDR1 reads SGHRS; CDR2 reads YFSETQ. The CDR3 runs 15 residues. The V segment lost 4 bases and the J segment 3 bases; nucleotides outside the gene matches: 6. The CDR3 region has the DNA TGCGCCAGCAGCGGCACTAGCGGAGGCTACAATGAGCAGTTCTTC. Amino acid sequence: CASSGTSGGYNEQFF.

The rearrangement uses TRBV9 and TRBJ1-1, with 8 nucleotides matching TRBD1. CDR3 length: 14 amino acids. CDR1 is SGDLS and CDR2 is YYNGEE in the germline V gene. V lost 7 bases to trimming and J lost 5 bases; unmatched junction nucleotides: 10. DNA of the CDR3: TGTGCCAGCTCCCTCCAGGGGGCGGGGACTGAAGCTTTCTTT. It encodes CASSLQGAGTEAFF.